Each of the 24 T cell receptor beta chains below was sequenced from the same sample in a study of Tregs in tolerant kidney transplant recipients. TCRdb keeps only in-frame clones here, not all; method: immunoSEQ multiplex PCR. The top ten hold approximately 0.36% of the sample, which has tens of thousands of clones, 85% to 90% seen once. The sequencing used CD4+ T cells from blood, collected before the transplant. These receptors all stem from a human donor who received a combined kidney and bone marrow transplant.

The rearrangement joins TRBV29-1 to TRBJ2-3; 12 bases fit TRBD2. CDR1 is SQVTM and CDR2 is ANQGSEA in the germline V gene. The CDR3 has 17 residues. V lost 2 bases to trimming and J lost 8 bases; unmatched junction nucleotides: 14. CDR3 sequence (DNA): TGCAGCGTTGAAAAATGGACTAGCGGGGCCCCTGTGGGTACGCAGTATTTT. Its translation: CSVEKWTSGAPVGTQYF.

J is TRBJ2-7 and V is TRBV27; 10 bases agree with TRBD2. The germline CDR1 and CDR2 sequences are MNHEY and SMNVEV (reference sequence). This CDR3 comprises 17 residues. Trimming cost V 3 bases and J 2 bases; bases outside gene matches: 10. CDR3 bases: TGTGCCAGCAGTTTGGGGAGGGGTACTAGCGGGACCTACGAGCAGTACTTC. Its protein is CASSLGRGTSGTYEQYF.

The J gene is TRBJ2-5, the V gene TRBV30; D might be TRBD2 (6 bases). Germline CDR1 is GTSNPN and CDR2 is SVGIG (reference sequence). V shed 0 bases and J shed 7 bases, with 12 bases lying between them. There are 13 residues in the CDR3. CDR3 bases: TGTGCCTGGAGTGTAAACGGGGGAGGGACCCAGTACTTC. This translates into CAWSVNGGGTQYF. The full variable domain, with the rest looked up from reference TRBV30 and TRBJ2-5, is SQTIHQWPATLVQPVGSPLSLECTVEGTSNPNLYWYRQAAGRGLQLLFYSVGIGQISSEVPQNLSASRPQDRQFILSSKKLLLSDSGFYLCAWSVNGGGTQYFGPGTRLLVL.

V usage is TRBV30 and J usage is TRBJ2-2; 7 bases are a match to TRBD2. The CDR3 length is 14 residues. The V segment lost 4 bases and the J segment 6 bases; nucleotides outside the gene matches: 8. Germline V gene sequence: CDR1 GTSNPN, CDR2 SVGIG (reference sequence). The chain's CDR3 is CAWKPTSAPGELFF. The DNA of the CDR3 is TGTGCCTGGAAACCTACTAGCGCTCCCGGGGAGCTGTTTTTT. Variable domain in full (rest from reference TRBV30 and TRBJ2-2): SQTIHQWPATLVQPVGSPLSLECTVEGTSNPNLYWYRQAAGRGLQLLFYSVGIGQISSEVPQNLSASRPQDRQFILSSKKLLLSDSGFYLCAWKPTSAPGELFFGEGSRLTVL.

The chain is built from TRBV7-3 and TRBJ2-1; 7 bases line up with TRBD2. The V gene's germline CDR1 is SGHTA and CDR2 FQGTGA. Losses at the gene ends were 3 bases for V and 4 bases for J; bases not matched to a gene: 6. This CDR3 region has 15 residues. CDR3 nucleotide sequence: TGTGCCAGCAGCTTCGGGGGGAGTCCGTACAATGAGCAGTTCTTC. Translating it yields CASSFGGSPYNEQFF. The full variable domain, rest sourced from reference TRBV7-3 and TRBJ2-1, is GAGVSQTPSNKVTEKGKYVELRCDPISGHTALYWYRQSLGQGPEFLIYFQGTGAADDSGLPNDRFFAVRPEGSVSTLKIQRTERGDSAVYLCASSFGGSPYNEQFFGPGTRLTVL.

This clone has a single count. Other DNA sequences within the sample encode an identical CDR3. This rearrangement joins TRBV5-1 to TRBJ1-5; 10 nucleotides align to TRBD1. CDR1 is SGHRS and CDR2 is YFSETQ in the germline V gene. Losses at the gene ends were 3 bases for V and 5 bases for J; bases not matched to a gene: 2. This CDR3 spans 14 amino acids. The CDR3 DNA is TGCGCCAGCAGCTCTGGACAGGGGGATCAGCCCCAGCATTTT. This gives the protein CASSSGQGDQPQHF. Filled out from reference TRBV5-1 and TRBJ1-5, the complete variable domain reads KAGVTQTPRYLIKTRGQQVTLSCSPISGHRSVSWYQQTPGQGLQFLFEYFSETQRNKGNFPGRFSGRQFSNSRSEMNVSTLELGDSALYLCASSSGQGDQPQHFGDGTRLSIL.

The J gene is TRBJ2-1, the V gene TRBV28, with TRBD2 matching over 8 bases. This CDR3 region has 17 residues. Germline V lookup: CDR1 MDHEN, CDR2 SYDVKM. With 6 bases clipped from V and 4 bases from J, the junction kept 14 bases outside the gene matches. In nucleotides, the CDR3 is TGTGCCAGCAGAGCTGCAGGGGTAGCGGGGCTTTACAATGAGCAGTTCTTC. This sequence encodes CASRAAGVAGLYNEQFF.

This clone was counted once. V gene TRBV7-2 combines with J gene TRBJ1-1, with a possible D match to TRBD1 (5 bases). The CDR3 is made up of 13 amino acids. Trimming pared 5 bases from V and 2 bases from J, leaving 9 bases between. CDR1 and CDR2 from the germline V gene are SGHTA and FQGNSA. This chain's CDR3 is CASSQTVNTEAFF. CDR3 bases: TGTGCCAGCAGCCAGACAGTTAACACTGAAGCTTTCTTT.

The rearrangement uses TRBV6-1 and TRBJ2-5; TRBD1 matches at 8 bases. V was pared by 8 bases and J by 2 bases, with 7 bases of the junction left unmatched. Germline V gene sequence: CDR1 MNHNS, CDR2 SASEGT. CDR3 size: 14 residues. CDR3: CASGTGSAQETQYF. The CDR3 nucleotides read TGTGCCAGCGGGACAGGCAGTGCTCAAGAGACCCAGTACTTC.

This clone came up once. The chain couples TRBV10-3 to TRBJ2-7, with 9 bases that match TRBD1. Looked up from germline, CDR1 is ENHRY and CDR2 is SYGVKD. J lost 5 bases, V lost 11 bases, and 7 bases had no gene match. The CDR3 sequence is 12 residues long. This CDR3 is CAARDRDNEQYF. Written as DNA, the CDR3 is TGTGCCGCCCGGGACAGGGATAACGAGCAGTACTTC.

This chain joins TRBV5-1 and TRBJ2-1; D is uncertain. V was pared by 0 bases and J by 2 bases, with 12 bases between. This CDR3 contains 16 residues. Germline CDR1 reads SGHRS; CDR2 reads YFSETQ. CDR3: CASSLAGNRAYNEQFF. CDR3 bases: TGCGCCAGCAGCTTGGCGGGTAATCGGGCCTACAATGAGCAGTTCTTC.

Written as DNA, the CDR3 is TGTGCCAGCCTAATAGGGCTAGCGGGAGAGGATACGCAGTATTTT. As protein: CASLIGLAGEDTQYF. The V and J genes are TRBV10-3 and TRBJ2-3; TRBD2 matches at 10 bases. The CDR3 is 15 amino acids. The germline V gene has CDR1 ENHRY and CDR2 SYGVKD. The V gene end was trimmed by 10 bases and the J gene end by 6 bases; junction bases not matched to a gene: 13.

The rearrangement joins TRBV27 to TRBJ2-2; possibly TRBD2 for D (6 bases). CDR1 MNHEY and CDR2 SMNVEV come from the germline V gene (reference sequence). Trimming cost V 4 bases and J 3 bases, with 18 bases left between them. There are 17 residues in the CDR3. CDR3 protein: CASSSRDRAGYTGELFF. In DNA form, the CDR3 reads TGTGCCAGCAGTTCCCGAGATCGAGCGGGTTACACCGGGGAGCTGTTTTTT.

The chain links TRBV7-7 to TRBJ2-5; D ambiguous. CDR1 is SSHAT and CDR2 is FNYEAQ in the germline V gene (reference sequence). The CDR3 length is 13 residues. V was clipped by 0 bases and J by 4 bases, with 6 bases between them. The DNA for the CDR3 is TGTGCCAGCAGCTTAGCCCTCGGAGAGACCCAGTACTTC. This gives the protein CASSLALGETQYF.

This clone was detected once. The chain links TRBV29-1 to TRBJ2-3; D unclear. The CDR3 has 13 residues. The germline V gene encodes CDR1 SQVTM and CDR2 ANQGSEA. Trimming took off 3 bases at V and 3 bases at J, with 10 bases between the two ends. Here the CDR3 reads CSVDRSHTDTQYF. The CDR3 DNA reads as TGCAGCGTTGACAGATCCCATACAGATACGCAGTATTTT.

V and J are TRBV2 and TRBJ1-4, with D perhaps TRBD1 (6 bases). V lost 3 bases, J lost 7 bases, and 15 bases lay in between. Looked up from germline, CDR1 is SNHLY and CDR2 is FYNNEI. The CDR3 totals 15 residues. The CDR3 loop is CASSDGWGGGEKLFF. The CDR3 coding sequence is TGTGCCAGCAGTGATGGTTGGGGGGGCGGTGAAAAACTGTTTTTT.

This chain connects TRBV30 to TRBJ2-1; 8 bases are shared with TRBD2. V was pared by 2 bases and J by 7 bases, with 10 bases of the junction left unmatched. The CDR3 covers 15 residues. From germline, CDR1 is GTSNPN and CDR2 SVGIG (reference sequence). The DNA of the CDR3 is TGTGCCTGGAGTATCGGGAGGGAAAGAGAAAATGAGCAGTTCTTC. This translates into CAWSIGRERENEQFF. Combining the CDR3 with reference TRBV30 and TRBJ2-1 gives the whole variable domain SQTIHQWPATLVQPVGSPLSLECTVEGTSNPNLYWYRQAAGRGLQLLFYSVGIGQISSEVPQNLSASRPQDRQFILSSKKLLLSDSGFYLCAWSIGRERENEQFFGPGTRLTVL.

The V call is TRBV5-1, the J call TRBJ1-1; 8 bases are a match to TRBD1. This CDR3 is 14 amino acids long. Germline V CDR1 and CDR2: SGHRS, YFSETQ. V lost 2 bases, J lost 2 bases, and 2 bases stayed unmatched. The CDR3, as DNA: TGCGCCAGCAGCTTAACAGGGGGTAACACTGAAGCTTTCTTT. This codes for CASSLTGGNTEAFF.

The chain joins TRBV5-1 to TRBJ2-1, with 9 bases aligning to TRBD2. Germline CDR1 is SGHRS and CDR2 is YFSETQ. Losses at the gene ends were 5 bases for V and 6 bases for J; bases not matched to a gene: 9. The length of the CDR3 is 15 residues. In DNA, the CDR3 is TGCGCCAGCAGGGACGCGGGAGGGCCCCTCAATGAGCAGTTCTTC. It encodes CASRDAGGPLNEQFF.

The rearrangement uses TRBV2 and TRBJ2-5; perhaps TRBD1 as D (6 bases). Germline CDR1 is SNHLY and CDR2 is FYNNEI. CDR3 length equals 14 residues. Trimming removed 6 bases from V and 0 bases from J, with 11 bases in between. This CDR3 reads CASRDTGYQETQYF. CDR3 DNA: TGTGCCAGCAGAGACACAGGGTACCAAGAGACCCAGTACTTC.

The V gene is TRBV28, the J gene TRBJ2-1; a possible D gene is TRBD1 (6 bases). Germline loops: CDR1 MDHEN, CDR2 SYDVKM. The V end lost 4 bases, the J end lost 13 bases, and 20 bases lay between the germline ends. This CDR3 spans 14 amino acids. In DNA, the CDR3 is TGTGCCAGCAGTTCAAAGACAGGAATTTGGGAACAGTTCTTC. This codes for CASSSKTGIWEQFF.

The chain is built from TRBV5-1 and TRBJ2-2; 7 nucleotides match TRBD2. The CDR3 runs 16 residues. V lost 0 bases, J lost 3 bases, and 5 bases stayed unmatched. Germline values: CDR1 SGHRS, CDR2 YFSETQ. CDR3 region: CASSLAAGADTGELFF. CDR3 sequence (DNA): TGCGCCAGCAGCTTGGCCGCGGGAGCCGACACCGGGGAGCTGTTTTTT.

DNA of the CDR3: TGTGCCAGCAGTCAAATTGGCCAGGGAAACACCATATATTTT. Translated, it gives CASSQIGQGNTIYF. The chain is built from TRBV6-6 and TRBJ1-3; D unresolved. Germline V gene data show CDR1 as MNHNY and CDR2 as SVGAGI (reference sequence). CDR3 length: 14 amino acids. Trimming shortened V by 5 bases and J by 4 bases, and 12 bases separated the two germline ends.

V usage is TRBV7-2 and J usage is TRBJ1-3; TRBD1 might be the D (5 bases). Germline lookup yields CDR1 SGHTA and CDR2 FQGNSA. This CDR3 comprises 19 residues. The V gene lost 5 bases and the J gene lost 4 bases, with 27 bases spanning the gap. Written as DNA, the CDR3 is TGTGCCAGCAGCCCCCTCCCGTACGAGGCCAGGGCCTCCGGAAACACCATATATTTT. Protein: CASSPLPYEARASGNTIYF.